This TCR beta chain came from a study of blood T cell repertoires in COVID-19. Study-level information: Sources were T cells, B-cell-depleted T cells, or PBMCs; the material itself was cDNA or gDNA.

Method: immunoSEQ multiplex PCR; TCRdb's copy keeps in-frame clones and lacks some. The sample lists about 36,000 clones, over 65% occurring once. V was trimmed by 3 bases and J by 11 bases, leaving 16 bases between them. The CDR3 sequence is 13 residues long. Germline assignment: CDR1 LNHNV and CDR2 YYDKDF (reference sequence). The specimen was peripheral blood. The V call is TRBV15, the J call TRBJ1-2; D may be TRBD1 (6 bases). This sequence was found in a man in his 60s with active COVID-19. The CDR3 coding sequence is TGTGCCACCAGCAGGGACAGTGCTTCGTCTTACACCTTC. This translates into CATSRDSASSYTF.